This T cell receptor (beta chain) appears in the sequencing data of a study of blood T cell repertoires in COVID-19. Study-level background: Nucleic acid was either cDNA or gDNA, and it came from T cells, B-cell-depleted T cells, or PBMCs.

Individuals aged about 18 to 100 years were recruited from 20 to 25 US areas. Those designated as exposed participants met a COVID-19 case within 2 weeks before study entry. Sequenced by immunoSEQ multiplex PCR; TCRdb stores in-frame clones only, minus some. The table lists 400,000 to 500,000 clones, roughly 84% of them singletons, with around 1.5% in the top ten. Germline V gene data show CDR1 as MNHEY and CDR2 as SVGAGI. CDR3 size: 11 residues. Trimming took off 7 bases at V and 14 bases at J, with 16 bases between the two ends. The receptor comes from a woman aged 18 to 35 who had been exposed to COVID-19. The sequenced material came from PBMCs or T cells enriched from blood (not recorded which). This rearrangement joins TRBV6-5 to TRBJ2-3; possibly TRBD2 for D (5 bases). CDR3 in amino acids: CASTETTSPYF. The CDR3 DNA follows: TGTGCCAGCACGGAGACTACCTCCCCGTATTTT.